The source of this TCR beta chain is a study of cytomegalovirus exposure and HLA in healthy donors. The study, taken as a whole, reports: In a later analysis, across HLA loci, associated TCR counts were highest for DRB1, lowest for HLA-C.

The study ran its PCR with 60 Vbeta and 13 Jbeta primers. Profiled with immunoSEQ multiplex PCR; TCRdb holds only in-frame clones, not every one. The sample includes roughly 260,000 clones, almost 85% of them seen just once. With V trimmed by 0 bases and J by 5 bases, 6 bases remained unmatched. This CDR3 region has 16 residues. Germline V gene lookup returns CDR1 SGDLS and CDR2 YYNGEE. Notes on this clone: Its cognate antigen is unknown.

The sequenced material came from PBMCs. The V gene is TRBV9, the J gene TRBJ2-2; 8 nucleotides match TRBD2. This receptor was taken from a woman aged 40 to 50 in good health and CMV-seropositive. The CDR3, as DNA: TGTGCCAGCAGCGTAGCTGCCCAGCGGGGGACCGGGGAGCTGTTTTTT. Translating gives CASSVAAQRGTGELFF.